Listed here are 21 T cell receptor beta chains from one sample, sequenced in a study of blood T cell repertoires in COVID-19 (dated by TCRdb to 2018 to 2020). The method was the immunoSEQ multiplex PCR assay. TCRdb mirrors the immuneACCESS table, restricted to in-frame sequences. Some clones are absent from its copies; in checked studies, under half trace to an unresolved V gene, and the reason for the others is unknown. This sample lists tens of thousands of clones; around four fifths were detected once. Around two fifths of the sample comes from the top ten. Sequenced sample: peripheral blood. Every receptor here comes from a woman older than 75 with active or convalescent COVID-19.

This clone came up a few times. This chain joins TRBV4-2 and TRBJ1-5; possibly TRBD1 for D (6 bases). Germline V gene lookup returns CDR1 LGHNA and CDR2 YNFKEQ. This CDR3 contains 15 residues. Trimming took off 4 bases at V and 1 base at J, with 11 bases between the two ends. CDR3 amino acids: CASSPDRMSNQPQHF. CDR3 DNA sequence: TGTGCCAGCAGCCCTGACAGGATGAGCAATCAGCCCCAGCATTTT.

The chain has TRBV28 and TRBJ1-1; TRBD1 matches 10 bases. The CDR3 extends over 15 amino acids. Trimming took 10 bases from V and 6 from J; bases not matched to a gene: 14. CDR1 and CDR2 from the germline V gene are MDHEN and SYDVKM. DNA of the CDR3: TGTGCCACTCGTAGGGACAGGGGTAGAGGAGCTGAAGCTTTCTTT. It encodes CATRRDRGRGAEAFF.

The chain links TRBV6-5 to TRBJ2-2, with a tentative D call TRBD1 (5 bases). V was cut by 2 bases and J by 5 bases, with 9 bases left in between. Germline V lookup: CDR1 MNHEY, CDR2 SVGAGI. This CDR3 comprises 14 residues. CDR3 amino acids: CASSYQGPTGELFF. In nucleotides, the CDR3 is TGTGCCAGCAGTTACCAGGGCCCTACCGGGGAGCTGTTTTTT.

The chain uses TRBV18 and TRBJ2-6; tentatively, D is TRBD2 (5 bases). With 3 bases removed from V and 1 base from J, the gap between germline ends came to 13 bases. Germline CDR1 is KGHSH and CDR2 is LQKENI. This CDR3 is built from 17 residues. This chain's CDR3 is CASSPRSTGSGANVLTF. CDR3 nucleotide sequence: TGTGCCAGCTCACCCCGATCGACGGGATCTGGGGCCAACGTCCTGACTTTC.

This chain connects TRBV18 to TRBJ2-7; 13 bases are shared with TRBD2. CDR1 and CDR2 (germline): KGHSH, LQKENI. V shed 2 bases, J shed 12 bases, and the junction held 4 bases outside the gene matches. This CDR3 contains 13 residues. The CDR3 DNA reads as TGTGCCAGCTCACCAGGGACTAGCGGGATCGGGTACTTC. Protein: CASSPGTSGIGYF.

V and J are TRBV30 and TRBJ2-2; weak D call: TRBD2 (7 bases). CDR3 size: 14 residues. The V gene's germline CDR1 is GTSNPN and CDR2 SVGIG (reference sequence). Trimming removed 1 base from V and 6 bases from J, with 12 bases in between. The CDR3 region is CAWSDQGRAGELFF. CDR3 sequence (DNA): TGTGCCTGGAGTGATCAGGGGAGGGCCGGGGAGCTGTTTTTT.

V is TRBV19 and J is TRBJ2-1; 9 nucleotides line up with TRBD1. The CDR3 extends over 16 amino acids. Germline CDR1 reads LNHDA; CDR2 reads SQIVND (reference sequence). The V segment lost 5 bases and the J segment 8 bases; nucleotides outside the gene matches: 13. CDR3 bases: TGTGCCAGTAGTCTTCCCTCGGGACAGGGTGGCGATGAGCAGTTCTTC. Protein product: CASSLPSGQGGDEQFF.

The J gene is TRBJ2-7, the V gene TRBV28; D is ambiguous. V lost 2 bases and J 5 bases, leaving 13 bases between the germline ends. Per the germline V gene, CDR1 is MDHEN and CDR2 is SYDVKM. This CDR3 has 14 residues. The CDR3 loop is CASSLLEWSDEQYF. CDR3 bases: TGTGCCAGCAGTTTACTAGAATGGTCCGACGAGCAGTACTTC.

There are many counts of this clone. The J gene is TRBJ1-6, the V gene TRBV18; perhaps TRBD1 as D (6 bases). Trimming took off 4 bases at V and 16 bases at J, with 17 bases between the two ends. Looked up from germline, CDR1 is KGHSH and CDR2 is LQKENI. The CDR3 runs 13 residues. CDR3 protein: CASSLSRQDPLHF. DNA for the CDR3: TGTGCCAGCTCACTTTCTCGACAGGACCCTCTCCACTTT.

V is TRBV6-6 and J is TRBJ1-6; D gene unclear. The length of the CDR3 is 11 residues. Per the germline V gene, CDR1 is MNHNY and CDR2 is SVGAGI (reference sequence). The V and J ends lost 8 bases and 5 bases respectively, with 4 bases between them. CDR3 sequence: CASLNNSPLHF. The CDR3 DNA reads TGTGCCAGCCTAAATAATTCACCCCTCCACTTT.

On this clone itself: A read error is likely, as this CDR3 ends without the conserved phenylalanine or tryptophan. It is unclear where the CDR3 begins or ends on the DNA, so no DNA is shown, and the CDR3 is as TCRdb lists it. This chain connects TRBV12-3 or TRBV12-4 to TRBJ1-2; the D call TRBD1 from the table was never checked on the DNA. From its first to its last residue, the CDR3 has 13 amino acids. CDR3 protein: CASSLFTTAGKTY.

The chain is built from TRBV19 and TRBJ2-1; TRBD1 agrees at 8 bases. Germline loops: CDR1 LNHDA, CDR2 SQIVND (reference sequence). The CDR3 contains 17 residues. V lost 6 bases to trimming and J lost 2 bases; unmatched junction nucleotides: 12. In DNA form, the CDR3 reads TGTGCCAGTAGCGAAACTGCCGGGACAGGTCCCTACAATGAGCAGTTCTTC. This translates into CASSETAGTGPYNEQFF.

The V gene is TRBV5-4, the J gene TRBJ1-2; D gene uncertain. The CDR3 extends over 11 amino acids. Per the germline V gene, CDR1 is SGHNT and CDR2 is YYREEE (reference sequence). With 10 bases removed from V and 7 bases from J, the gap between germline ends came to 14 bases. In DNA, the CDR3 is TGTGCCCACCCCTCAAGCGGTGGCTACACCTTC. It codes for CAHPSSGGYTF.

The V call is TRBV5-5, the J call TRBJ2-7; 7 positions agree with TRBD1. The CDR3 covers 16 residues. Germline loops: CDR1 SGHKS, CDR2 YYEKEE (reference sequence). V dropped 3 bases and J dropped 1; count of bases not matched to a gene: 10. CDR3: CASSWRQGTGSYEQYF. CDR3 in DNA: TGTGCCAGCAGCTGGAGACAGGGTACGGGTTCCTACGAGCAGTACTTC.

This clone was seen just once. The genes are TRBV9 and TRBJ2-5; 9 bases fit TRBD2. With 4 bases clipped from V and 2 bases from J, the junction kept 3 bases outside the gene matches. There are 14 residues in the CDR3. Germline assignment: CDR1 SGDLS and CDR2 YYNGEE. CDR3 DNA: TGTGCCAGCAGCTATGCGGGAGGGCAAGAGACCCAGTACTTC. As protein: CASSYAGGQETQYF.

The chain employs TRBV15 and TRBJ2-5, with D possibly matching TRBD1 (6 bases). The CDR3 loop spans 15 amino acids. Germline assignment: CDR1 LNHNV and CDR2 YYDKDF (reference sequence). The V and J ends lost 1 base and 7 bases respectively, with 16 bases between them. The CDR3 nucleotides read TGTGCCACCAGCAGAGGGCAGGGGTTGGTCGGGACCCAGTACTTC. Its translation is CATSRGQGLVGTQYF.

The chain carries TRBV6-6 and TRBJ1-4; 9 bases fit TRBD1. The V segment lost 0 bases and the J segment 7 bases; nucleotides outside the gene matches: 3. CDR3 length: 15 amino acids. Germline V gives CDR1 MNHNY, CDR2 SVGAGI (reference sequence). CDR3 nucleotides: TGTGCCAGCAGTTACTCCCGGACAGGGGTTGAAAAACTGTTTTTT. This encodes CASSYSRTGVEKLFF.

The chain has TRBV4-1 and TRBJ2-7, with unresolved D. CDR3 size: 15 residues. V was shortened by 0 bases and J by 1 base, with 10 bases between the two germline ends. Germline assignment: CDR1 MGHRA and CDR2 YSYEKL. In nucleotides, the CDR3 is TGCGCCAGCAGCCAAGACTTTGTCCTATCCTACGAGCAGTACTTC. Translating gives CASSQDFVLSYEQYF.

This clone has a handful of counts. The chain couples TRBV18 to TRBJ1-2; TRBD1 agrees at 7 bases. Trimming removed 3 bases from V and 4 bases from J; junction bases left unmatched: 5. This CDR3 region has 14 residues. The germline V gene encodes CDR1 KGHSH and CDR2 LQKENI. CDR3 residues: CASSPGTDTYGYTF. DNA for the CDR3: TGTGCCAGCTCACCCGGGACAGACACCTATGGCTACACCTTC.

The sample holds one count of this clone. V is TRBV15 and J is TRBJ1-2; D is perhaps TRBD1 (5 bases). The ends were cut back, 6 bases at V and 7 bases at J, with 24 bases in the middle. The V gene's germline CDR1 is LNHNV and CDR2 YYDKDF (reference sequence). The CDR3 extends over 16 amino acids. CDR3 nucleotide sequence: TGTGCCACCAGTGAAATGCGGCGGGACCTTCCCGCTGGCTACACCTTC. Residues: CATSEMRRDLPAGYTF.

The chain has TRBV7-2 and TRBJ1-1, with D perhaps matching TRBD1 (5 bases). The germline V gene encodes CDR1 SGHTA and CDR2 FQGNSA. The CDR3 spans 13 residues. Trimming pared 1 base from V and 10 bases from J, leaving 13 bases between. This chain's CDR3 is CASSLGGSGSAFF. The DNA of the CDR3 is TGTGCCAGCAGCTTAGGCGGTTCAGGGTCAGCTTTCTTT.